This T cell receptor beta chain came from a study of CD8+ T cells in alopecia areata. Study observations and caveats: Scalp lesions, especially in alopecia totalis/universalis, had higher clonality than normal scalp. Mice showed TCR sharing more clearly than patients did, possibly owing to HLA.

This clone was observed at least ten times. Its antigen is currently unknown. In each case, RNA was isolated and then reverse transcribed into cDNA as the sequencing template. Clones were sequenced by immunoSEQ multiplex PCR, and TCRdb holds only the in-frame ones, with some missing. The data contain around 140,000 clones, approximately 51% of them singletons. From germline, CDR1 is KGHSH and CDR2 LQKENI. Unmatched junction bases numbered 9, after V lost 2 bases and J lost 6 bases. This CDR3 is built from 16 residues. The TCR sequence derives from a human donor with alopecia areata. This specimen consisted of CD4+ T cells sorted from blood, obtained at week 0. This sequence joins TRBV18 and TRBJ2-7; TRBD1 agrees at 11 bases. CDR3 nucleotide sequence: TGTGCCAGCTCACCAAAAGCGGACAGGGGGCGAACCGAGCAGTACTTC. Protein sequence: CASSPKADRGRTEQYF.